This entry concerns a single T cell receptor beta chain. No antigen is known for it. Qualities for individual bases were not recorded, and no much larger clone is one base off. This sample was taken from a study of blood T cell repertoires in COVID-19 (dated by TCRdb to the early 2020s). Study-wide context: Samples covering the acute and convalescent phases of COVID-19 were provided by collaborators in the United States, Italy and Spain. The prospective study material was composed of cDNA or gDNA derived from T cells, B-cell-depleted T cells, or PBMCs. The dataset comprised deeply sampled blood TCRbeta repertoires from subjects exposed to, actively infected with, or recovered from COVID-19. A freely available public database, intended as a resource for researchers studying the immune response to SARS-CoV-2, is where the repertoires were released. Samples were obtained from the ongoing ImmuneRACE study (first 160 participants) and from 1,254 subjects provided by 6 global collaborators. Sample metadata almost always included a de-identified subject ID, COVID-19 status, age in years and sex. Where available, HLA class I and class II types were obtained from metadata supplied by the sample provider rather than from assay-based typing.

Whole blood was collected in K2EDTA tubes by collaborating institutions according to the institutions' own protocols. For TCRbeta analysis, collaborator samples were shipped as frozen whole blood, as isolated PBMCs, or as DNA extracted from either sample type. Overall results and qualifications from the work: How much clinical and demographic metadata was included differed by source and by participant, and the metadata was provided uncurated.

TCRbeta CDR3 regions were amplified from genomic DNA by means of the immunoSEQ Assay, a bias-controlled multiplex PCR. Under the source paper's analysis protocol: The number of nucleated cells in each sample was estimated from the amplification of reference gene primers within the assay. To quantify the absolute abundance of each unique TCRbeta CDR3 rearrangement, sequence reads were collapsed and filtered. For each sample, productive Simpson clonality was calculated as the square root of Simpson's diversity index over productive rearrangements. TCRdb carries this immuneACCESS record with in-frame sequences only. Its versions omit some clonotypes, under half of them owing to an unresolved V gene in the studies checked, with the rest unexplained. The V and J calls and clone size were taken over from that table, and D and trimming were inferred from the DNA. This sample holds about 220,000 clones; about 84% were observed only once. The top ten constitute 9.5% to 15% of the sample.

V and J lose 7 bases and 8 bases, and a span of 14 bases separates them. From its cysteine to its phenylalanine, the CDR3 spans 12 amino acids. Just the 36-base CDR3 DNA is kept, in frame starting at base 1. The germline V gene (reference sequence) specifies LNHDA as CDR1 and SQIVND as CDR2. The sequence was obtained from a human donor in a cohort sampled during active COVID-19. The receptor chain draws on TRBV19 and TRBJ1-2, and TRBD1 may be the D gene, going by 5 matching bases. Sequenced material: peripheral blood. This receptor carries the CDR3 CASTAGGDGYTF. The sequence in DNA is TGTGCCAGTACCGCCGGGGGGGACGGCTACACCTTC.